This T cell receptor (beta chain) was sequenced during a study of shared clonotypes between healthy human individuals. With V trimmed by 4 bases and J by 2 bases, 4 bases remained unmatched. CDR1 and CDR2 from the germline V gene are SGHNT and YYREEE (reference sequence). This CDR3 has 14 residues. Authors' methods: From ImmunoSEQ came sequences covering only the junction and carrying no quality scores, so filtering differed. Sequencing was performed with immunoSEQ multiplex PCR; in TCRdb, only in-frame clones are kept and a portion is missing. V and J calls and clone size follow that table, whereas D and trimming were derived from the DNA. The table records some 2.1 million clones, 95% of them present only once.

The rearrangement links TRBV5-4 to TRBJ2-7; 9 positions match TRBD1. The origin of this receptor is a man between 18 and 35 years old in good health. Input material: naive CD4+ T cells sorted from blood. The subset is: CD45RA+ positively selected. The CDR3: CASSGTGQAYEQYF. Written as DNA, the CDR3 is TGTGCCAGCAGCGGGACAGGGCAGGCCTACGAGCAGTACTTC. Using reference TRBV5-4 and TRBJ2-7 for the parts outside the CDR3, the full variable domain is ETGVTQSPTHLIKTRGQQVTLRCSSQSGHNTVSWYQQALGQGPQFIFQYYREEENGRGNFPPRFSGLQFPNYSSELNVNALELDDSALYLCASSGTGQAYEQYFGPGTRLTVT.